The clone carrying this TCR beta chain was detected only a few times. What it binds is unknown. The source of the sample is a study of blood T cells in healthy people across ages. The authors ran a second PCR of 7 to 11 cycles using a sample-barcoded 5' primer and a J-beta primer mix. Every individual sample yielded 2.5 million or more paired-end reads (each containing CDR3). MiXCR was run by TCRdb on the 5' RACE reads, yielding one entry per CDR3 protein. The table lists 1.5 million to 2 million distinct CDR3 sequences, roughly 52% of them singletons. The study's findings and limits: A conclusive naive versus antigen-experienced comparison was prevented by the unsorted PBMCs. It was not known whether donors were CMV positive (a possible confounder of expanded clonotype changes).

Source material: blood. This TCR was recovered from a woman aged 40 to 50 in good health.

In nucleotides, the CDR3 is TGTGCCAGCAAGGGGGGGCGGGAGACCCAGTACTTC. Its translation is CASKGGRETQYF. V usage is TRBV6-6 and J usage is TRBJ2-7; maybe TRBD2 (7 bases). TRBJ2-5 explains the end of the DNA better; the J call may be wrong. Per the germline V gene, CDR1 is MNHNY and CDR2 is SVGAGI (reference sequence). There are 12 residues in the CDR3.